The clone carrying this T cell receptor beta chain was recorded a few times. This sample was taken from a study of blood T cells in healthy people across ages. A sample-barcoded 5' primer and a J-beta primer mix were used in a second PCR of roughly 7 to 11 cycles. Each sample yielded at least 3 million CDR3-containing paired-end reads. TCRdb used MiXCR to reprocess the 5' RACE reads, holding one entry per CDR3 protein. The profile covers 600,000 or so distinct CDR3 sequences, with around 20% appearing a single time and about 3.6% taken by the ten largest. The draw of peripheral blood yielded ten milliliters from each donor. This CDR3 region has 14 residues. The V end lost 1 base, the J end lost 2 bases, and 6 bases lay between the germline ends.

The V and J genes are TRBV12-3 or TRBV12-4 and TRBJ2-1; D perhaps matches TRBD1 (5 bases). The sample comprised blood. This TCR was recovered from a man aged 70-80 years in good health. CDR3 nucleotide sequence: TGTGCCAGCAGTTTAGACAGGCCCTACAATGAGCAGTTCTTC. Translated, it gives CASSLDRPYNEQFF.